This T cell receptor (beta chain) emerged from a study of blood T cell repertoires in COVID-19. In the study overall: In each case, the material was cDNA or gDNA derived from T cells, B-cell-depleted T cells, or PBMCs.

V lost 5 bases and J lost 3; bases outside the gene matches: 4. The CDR3 has 15 amino acids. Germline loops: CDR1 MGHDK, CDR2 SYGVNS. Method: immunoSEQ multiplex PCR; TCRdb's copy keeps in-frame clones and lacks some. The data hold roughly 350,000 clones, with about 93% observed a single time. Sequencing was carried out using peripheral blood. The sequence was obtained from a woman in her late teens or twenties who had recovered from COVID-19. This rearrangement joins TRBV25-1 to TRBJ2-2; 9 nucleotides agree with TRBD1. Here the CDR3 reads CASSTTGGDTGELFF. The CDR3, as DNA: TGTGCCAGCAGTACAACAGGGGGCGACACCGGGGAGCTGTTTTTT.